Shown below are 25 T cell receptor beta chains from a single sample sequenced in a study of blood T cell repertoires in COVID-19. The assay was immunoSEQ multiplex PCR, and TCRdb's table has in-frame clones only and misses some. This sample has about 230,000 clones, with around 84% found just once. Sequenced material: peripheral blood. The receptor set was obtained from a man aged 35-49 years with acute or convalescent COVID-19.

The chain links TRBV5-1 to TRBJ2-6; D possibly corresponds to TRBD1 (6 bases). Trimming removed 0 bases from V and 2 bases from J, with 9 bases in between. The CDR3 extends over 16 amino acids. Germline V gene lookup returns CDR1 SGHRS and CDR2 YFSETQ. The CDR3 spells CASSLVWGPGANVLTF. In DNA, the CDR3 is TGCGCCAGCAGCTTGGTCTGGGGGCCTGGGGCCAACGTCCTGACTTTC.

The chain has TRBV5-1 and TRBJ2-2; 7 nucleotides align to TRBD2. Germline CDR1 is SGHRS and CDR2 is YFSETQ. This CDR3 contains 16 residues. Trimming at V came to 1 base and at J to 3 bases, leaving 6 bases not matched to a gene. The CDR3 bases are TGCGCCAGCAGCTTGAGCACCAGCGGGGACACCGGGGAGCTGTTTTTT. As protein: CASSLSTSGDTGELFF.

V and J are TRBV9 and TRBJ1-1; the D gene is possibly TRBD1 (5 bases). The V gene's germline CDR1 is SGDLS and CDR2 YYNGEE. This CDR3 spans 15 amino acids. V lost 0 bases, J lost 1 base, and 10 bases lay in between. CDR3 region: CASSVGGRANTEAFF. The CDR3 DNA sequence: TGTGCCAGCAGCGTAGGGGGCAGGGCGAACACTGAAGCTTTCTTT.

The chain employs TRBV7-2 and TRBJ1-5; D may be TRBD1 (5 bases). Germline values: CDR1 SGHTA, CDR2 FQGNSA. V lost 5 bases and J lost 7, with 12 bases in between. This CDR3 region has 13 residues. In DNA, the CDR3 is TGTGCCAGCAGCATCGACAGCAGGCAGCCCCAGCATTTT. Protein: CASSIDSRQPQHF.

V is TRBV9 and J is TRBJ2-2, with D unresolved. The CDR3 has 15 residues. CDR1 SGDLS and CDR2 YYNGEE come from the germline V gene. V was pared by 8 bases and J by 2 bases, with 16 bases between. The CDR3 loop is CASTLDGVNTGELFF. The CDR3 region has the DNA TGTGCCAGTACGCTCGACGGAGTTAACACCGGGGAGCTGTTTTTT.

The CDR3 reads CASISRDSGSEQYF. The DNA of the CDR3 is TGTGCCAGCATCAGCAGGGACAGCGGTAGCGAGCAGTACTTC. V usage is TRBV6-5 and J usage is TRBJ2-7, with 7 bases matching TRBD1. Germline-derived CDR1 and CDR2 are MNHEY and SVGAGI. This CDR3 region has 14 residues. V dropped 7 bases and J dropped 6; count of bases not matched to a gene: 12.

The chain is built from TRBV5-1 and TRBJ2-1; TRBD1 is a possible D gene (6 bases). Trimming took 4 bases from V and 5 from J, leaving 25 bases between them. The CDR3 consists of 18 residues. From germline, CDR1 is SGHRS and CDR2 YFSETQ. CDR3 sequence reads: CASSRWRPVQGGDNEQFF. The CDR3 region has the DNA TGCGCCAGCAGCCGTTGGCGGCCAGTACAGGGCGGAGACAATGAGCAGTTCTTC.

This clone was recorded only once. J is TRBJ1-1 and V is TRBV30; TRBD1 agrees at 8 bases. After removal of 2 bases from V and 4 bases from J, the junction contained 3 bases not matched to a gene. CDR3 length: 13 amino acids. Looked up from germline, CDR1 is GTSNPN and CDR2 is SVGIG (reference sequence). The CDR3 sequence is CAWSPTGGTEAFF. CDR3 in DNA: TGTGCCTGGAGTCCCACAGGGGGCACTGAAGCTTTCTTT.

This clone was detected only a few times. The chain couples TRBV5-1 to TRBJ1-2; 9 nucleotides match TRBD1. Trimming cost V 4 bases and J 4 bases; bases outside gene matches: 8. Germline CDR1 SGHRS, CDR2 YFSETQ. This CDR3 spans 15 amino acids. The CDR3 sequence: CASSLQGQGSYGYTF. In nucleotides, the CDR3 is TGCGCCAGCAGCCTCCAGGGACAGGGAAGCTATGGCTACACCTTC.

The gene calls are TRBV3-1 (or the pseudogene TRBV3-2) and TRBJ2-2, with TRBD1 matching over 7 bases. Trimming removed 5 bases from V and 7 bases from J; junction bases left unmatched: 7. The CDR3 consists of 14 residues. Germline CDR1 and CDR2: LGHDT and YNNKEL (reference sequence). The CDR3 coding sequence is TGTGCCAGCAGCTTCCGGGACAGAGACGGGGAGCTGTTTTTT. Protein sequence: CASSFRDRDGELFF.

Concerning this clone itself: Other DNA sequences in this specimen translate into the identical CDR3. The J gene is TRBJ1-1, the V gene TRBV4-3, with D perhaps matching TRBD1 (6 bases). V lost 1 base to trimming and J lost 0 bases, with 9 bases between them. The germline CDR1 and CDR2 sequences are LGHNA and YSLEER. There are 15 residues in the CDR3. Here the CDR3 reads CASSQAAGVNTEAFF. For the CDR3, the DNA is TGCGCCAGCAGCCAAGCAGCAGGGGTGAACACTGAAGCTTTCTTT.

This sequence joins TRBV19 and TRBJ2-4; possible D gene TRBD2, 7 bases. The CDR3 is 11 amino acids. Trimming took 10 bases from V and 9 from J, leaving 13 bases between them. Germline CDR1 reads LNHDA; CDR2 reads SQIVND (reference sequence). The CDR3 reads CATEGGGIQYF. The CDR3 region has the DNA TGTGCCACAGAAGGGGGGGGCATTCAGTACTTC.

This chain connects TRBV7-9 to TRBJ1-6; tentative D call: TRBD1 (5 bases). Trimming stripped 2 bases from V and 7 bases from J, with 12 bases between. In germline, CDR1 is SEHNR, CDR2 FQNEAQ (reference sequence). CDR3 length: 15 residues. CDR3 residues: CASSLTGLTNSPLHF. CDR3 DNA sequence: TGTGCCAGCAGCTTAACGGGACTGACCAATTCACCCCTCCACTTT.

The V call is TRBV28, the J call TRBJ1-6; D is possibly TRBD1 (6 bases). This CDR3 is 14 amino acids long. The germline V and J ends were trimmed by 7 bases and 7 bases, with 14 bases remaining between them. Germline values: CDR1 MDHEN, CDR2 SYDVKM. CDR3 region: CASMGAHRNSPLHF. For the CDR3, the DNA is TGTGCCAGCATGGGGGCTCATAGAAATTCACCCCTCCACTTT.

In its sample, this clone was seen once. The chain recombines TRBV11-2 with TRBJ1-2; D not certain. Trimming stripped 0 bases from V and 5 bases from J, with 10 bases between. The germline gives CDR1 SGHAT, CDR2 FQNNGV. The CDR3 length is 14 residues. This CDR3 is CASSLESQVYGYTF. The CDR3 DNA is TGTGCCAGCAGCTTAGAATCACAAGTTTATGGCTACACCTTC.

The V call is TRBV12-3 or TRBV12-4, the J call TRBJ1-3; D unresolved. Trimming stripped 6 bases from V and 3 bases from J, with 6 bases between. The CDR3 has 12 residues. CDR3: CASRQYGNTIYF. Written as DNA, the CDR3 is TGTGCCAGCAGACAGTATGGAAACACCATATATTTT.

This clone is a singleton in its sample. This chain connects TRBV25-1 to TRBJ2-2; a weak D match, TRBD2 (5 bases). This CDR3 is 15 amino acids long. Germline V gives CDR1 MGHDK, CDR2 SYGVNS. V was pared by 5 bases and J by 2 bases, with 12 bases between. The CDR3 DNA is TGTGCCAGCAGTCCTGTGGGGAGTAACACCGGGGAGCTGTTTTTT. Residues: CASSPVGSNTGELFF.

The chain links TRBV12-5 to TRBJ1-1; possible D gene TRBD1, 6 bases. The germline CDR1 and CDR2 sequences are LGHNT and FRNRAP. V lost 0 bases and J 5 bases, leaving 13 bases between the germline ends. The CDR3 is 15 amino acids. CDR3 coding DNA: TGTGCTAGTGGTTTGGTACTTGGAAGGGGGACTGAAGCTTTCTTT. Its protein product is CASGLVLGRGTEAFF.

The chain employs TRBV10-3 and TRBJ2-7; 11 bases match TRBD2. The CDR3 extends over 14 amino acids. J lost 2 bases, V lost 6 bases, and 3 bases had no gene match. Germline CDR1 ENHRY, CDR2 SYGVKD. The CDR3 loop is CAISGTSGAYEQYF. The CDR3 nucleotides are TGTGCCATCAGCGGGACTAGCGGTGCCTACGAGCAGTACTTC.

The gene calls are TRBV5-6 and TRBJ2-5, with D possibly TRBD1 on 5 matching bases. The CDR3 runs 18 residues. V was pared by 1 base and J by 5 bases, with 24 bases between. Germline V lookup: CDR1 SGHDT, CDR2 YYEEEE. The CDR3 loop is CASSLYGVRGQGGETQYF. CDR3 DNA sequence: TGTGCCAGCAGCTTGTATGGGGTTCGAGGCCAGGGTGGCGAGACCCAGTACTTC.

CDR3 DNA: TGTGCCAGCAGTGAATTCGGGGAGGTCGGGGAGCTGTTTTTT. Translation: CASSEFGEVGELFF. The V call is TRBV25-1, the J call TRBJ2-2; D is perhaps TRBD2 (6 bases). The CDR3 consists of 14 residues. Trimming shortened V by 1 base and J by 7 bases, and 10 bases separated the two germline ends. The germline gives CDR1 MGHDK, CDR2 SYGVNS.

This chain's CDR3 is CAISERGRETEAFF. The CDR3 DNA reads TGTGCCATCAGTGAGAGGGGGCGAGAGACTGAAGCTTTCTTT. The rearrangement links TRBV10-3 to TRBJ1-1; TRBD1 aligns across 7 bases. Germline CDR1 ENHRY, CDR2 SYGVKD. Losses at the gene ends were 2 bases for V and 5 bases for J; bases not matched to a gene: 5. This CDR3 spans 14 amino acids.

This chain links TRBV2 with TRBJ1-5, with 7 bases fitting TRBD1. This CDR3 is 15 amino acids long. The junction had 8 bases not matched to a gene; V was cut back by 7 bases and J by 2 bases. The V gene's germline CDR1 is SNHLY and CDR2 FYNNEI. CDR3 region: CASKATGARNQPQHF. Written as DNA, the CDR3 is TGTGCCAGCAAGGCCACAGGGGCGCGCAATCAGCCCCAGCATTTT.

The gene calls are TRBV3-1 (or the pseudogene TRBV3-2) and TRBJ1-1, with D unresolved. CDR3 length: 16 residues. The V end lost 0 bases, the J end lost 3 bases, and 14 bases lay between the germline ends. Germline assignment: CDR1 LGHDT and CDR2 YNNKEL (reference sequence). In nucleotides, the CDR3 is TGTGCCAGCAGCCAAGAAGGTGCGGGATCGGACACTGAAGCTTTCTTT. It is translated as CASSQEGAGSDTEAFF.

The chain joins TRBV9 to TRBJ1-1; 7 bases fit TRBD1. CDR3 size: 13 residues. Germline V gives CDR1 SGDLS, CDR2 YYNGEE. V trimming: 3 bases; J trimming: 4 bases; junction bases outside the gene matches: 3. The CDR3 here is CASSEGAGTEAFF. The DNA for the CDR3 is TGTGCCAGCAGCGAGGGGGCGGGCACTGAAGCTTTCTTT. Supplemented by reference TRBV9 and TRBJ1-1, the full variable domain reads DSGVTQTPKHLITATGQRVTLRCSPRSGDLSVYWYQQSLDQGLQFLIQYYNGEERAKGNILERFSAQQFPDLHSELNLSSLELGDSALYFCASSEGAGTEAFFGQGTRLTVV.